This is a list of T cell receptor beta chains from one sample in a study of T-cell memory formation after mild COVID-19. TCRdb re-derived calls from the 5' RACE reads in MiXCR, one entry per CDR3 protein. Seen here are around 340,000 distinct CDR3 sequences, 20% to 25% observed once, and the top ten hold around 13%. Specimen: PBMCs or a T cell subset sorted from them (not recorded which). Source of these receptors: an adult woman who had mild COVID-19 (a few samples of this study predate the infection). Cell type and time point are not known. CDR3s include the opening cysteine and the closing phenylalanine or tryptophan. The D gene is left open where the match is weak. A clone size is listed for some rows: how often the clone was seen (once, few, many), or a class if it is expanded.

d_gene	v_gene	j_gene	abundance	CDR3nt	CDR3aa
TRBD2	TRBV20-1	TRBJ2-3	-	TGCAGTGCTCCGGGGGGGATAGCGGCTACGCAGTATTTT	CSAPGGIAATQYF
TRBD1	TRBV20-1	TRBJ1-1	-	TGCAGTGCTCTGGGACAGAGAACTGAAGCTTTCTTT	CSALGQRTEAFF
-	TRBV12-3/TRBV12-4	TRBJ2-1	-	TGTGCCAGCAGTTTAAGCGGCTATAGGCACAATGAGCAGTTCTTC	CASSLSGYRHNEQFF
TRBD2	TRBV4-2	TRBJ2-1	-	TGTGCCAGCGGGAGCGGGGGGGCCTCCTACAATGAGCAGTTCTTC	CASGSGGASYNEQFF
TRBD2	TRBV28	TRBJ2-3	-	TGTGCCAGCAGCTCTGGACTAGCGGGGGGGTTATACTTGACGGATACGCAGTATTTT	CASSSGLAGGLYLTDTQYF
-	TRBV3-1	TRBJ2-7	-	TGTGCCAGCAGCCAAGAAGGCAGGTACGAGCAGTACTTC	CASSQEGRYEQYF
-	TRBV12-3/TRBV12-4	TRBJ2-7	few	TGTGCCAGCAGTTTAGCGCTCAGGGCGGGCGAGCAGTACTTC	CASSLALRAGEQYF
TRBD2	TRBV2	TRBJ2-3	many	TGTGCCAGCAGTGATCGGCGGGAGGGCATGGGAGATACGCAGTATTTT	CASSDRREGMGDTQYF
TRBD2	TRBV5-1	TRBJ2-7	few	TGCGCCAGCAGCTTGGCAGCGGGGGTTTCCTACGAGCAGTACTTC	CASSLAAGVSYEQYF
TRBD2	TRBV27	TRBJ2-1	few	TGTGCCAGCAGTTACCAAGCGGGAGTCAGGAATGAGCAGTTCTTC	CASSYQAGVRNEQFF
TRBD1	TRBV5-4	TRBJ2-7	-	TGTGCCAGCAGCTCCGGGACAGCGCGAGAGCAGTACTTC	CASSSGTAREQYF
-	TRBV7-9	TRBJ2-1	-	TGTGCCAGCAGCTTAGGGGCGGGGGTCCTTTGGACAGGATCGTTCTTC	CASSLGAGVLWTGSFF
-	TRBV5-1	TRBJ2-3	few	TGCGCCAGCGCCCCTGGCGGCACGAGCACAGATACGCAGTATTTT	CASAPGGTSTDTQYF
-	TRBV5-1	TRBJ1-1	-	TGCGCCAGCAGCTTGGCGGGACACCTGAACACTGAAGCTTTCTTT	CASSLAGHLNTEAFF
TRBD2	TRBV5-1	TRBJ2-5	-	TGCGCCAGCAGCTTGGTCGGCGGGGGGGCACAAGAGACCCAGTACTTC	CASSLVGGGAQETQYF
-	TRBV7-8	TRBJ2-2	-	TGTGCCAGCAGCCCACAGGGTCCGGCCGGGGAGCTGTTTTTT	CASSPQGPAGELFF
TRBD1	TRBV30	TRBJ1-2	-	TGTGCCTGGATTACCCGGACAGGGTCAAACTATGGCTACACCTTC	CAWITRTGSNYGYTF
-	TRBV10-3	TRBJ1-2	-	TGTGCCATCAGTGAGAAAATTGGACCATATGGCTACACCTTC	CAISEKIGPYGYTF
-	TRBV2	TRBJ2-7	-	TGTGCCAGCAGCCCGAACCCCTCCAGACTTATGGGAGGCGAGCAGTACTTC	CASSPNPSRLMGGEQYF
-	TRBV21-1	TRBJ2-3	few	TGTGCCATCCAAGCGGGAGATACGCAGTATTTT	CAIQAGDTQYF
-	TRBV29-1	TRBJ1-1	-	TGCAGCGTTGTGAACACTGAAGCTTTCTTT	CSVVNTEAFF
-	TRBV7-9	TRBJ1-1	few	TGTGCCAGCAGCCCCCAAGACGGCCTGAACACTGAAGCTTTCTTT	CASSPQDGLNTEAFF
-	TRBV10-1	TRBJ2-7	-	TGCGCCAGCATTTGGGGGCACTACGAGCAGTACTTC	CASIWGHYEQYF
TRBD2	TRBV5-1	TRBJ2-1	-	TGCGCCAGCAGCGGGCGGGGGGCGAACAATGAGCAGTTCTTC	CASSGRGANNEQFF
-	TRBV11-2	TRBJ2-7	few	TGTGCCAGCAGCTTATCTCCCTACGAGCAGTACTTC	CASSLSPYEQYF
-	TRBV4-2	TRBJ1-3	-	TGTGCCAGCAGCAAAGAAGTCTTAGGAAACACCATATATTTT	CASSKEVLGNTIYF
-	TRBV7-9	TRBJ1-1	few	TGTGCCAGCAGCTTAGGAACTGGGATTAGCGCTGAAGCTTTCTTT	CASSLGTGISAEAFF
TRBD2	TRBV7-3	TRBJ2-7	-	TGTGCCAGCAGCCAAGCGGGAGGGCTACGCGAGCAGTACTTC	CASSQAGGLREQYF